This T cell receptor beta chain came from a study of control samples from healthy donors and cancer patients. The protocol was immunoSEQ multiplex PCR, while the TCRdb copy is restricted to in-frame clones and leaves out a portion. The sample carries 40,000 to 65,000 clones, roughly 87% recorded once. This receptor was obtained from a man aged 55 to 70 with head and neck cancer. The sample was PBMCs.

The CDR3 sequence: CAWSVGGGETQYF. In DNA, the CDR3 is TGTGCCTGGAGTGTGGGCGGCGGTGAGACCCAGTACTTC. The rearrangement uses TRBV30 and TRBJ2-5; D unresolved. Between the trimmed V and J ends, which lost 0 bases and 5 bases, there was a span of 10 bases. The length of the CDR3 is 13 residues. Germline CDR1 is GTSNPN and CDR2 is SVGIG (reference sequence).